What follows describes a single T cell receptor (beta chain). Compared with germline, one end of the junction differs, possibly owing to a read error. The sample belongs to a study of blood T cells in healthy people across ages. This CDR3 comprises 13 residues. Germline V gives CDR1 ENHRY, CDR2 SYGVKD. The use of a sample-barcoded 5' primer and a J-beta primer mix characterized a second PCR of about 7 to 12 cycles. Via MiXCR, TCRdb re-called the 5' RACE reads, giving one row per CDR3 protein. The sample has about 800,000 distinct CDR3 sequences; roughly 25% are singletons. These data were also filed under a second study, of T cells of mothers and their children.

V gene TRBV10-3 combines with J gene TRBJ1-1, with a tentative D call TRBD1 (5 bases). The receptor's source is a boy aged 5-17 years in good health. Sequenced input: blood. CDR3: CTISGASDPEAFF. The CDR3 DNA reads as TGTACCATCAGTGGGGCCTCGGACCCTGAAGCTTTCTTT.